The sequence of this T cell receptor beta chain was determined in a study of blood T cells in healthy people across ages. Germline V gene sequence: CDR1 MDHEN, CDR2 SYDVKM. This CDR3 region has 19 residues. Trimming at V came to 2 bases and at J to 2 bases, leaving 14 bases not matched to a gene. Using a J-beta primer mix together with a sample-barcoded 5' primer, a second PCR was run for roughly 7 to 12 cycles. TCRdb reprocessed the 5' RACE reads with MiXCR, giving one entry per CDR3 protein. The table lists 1.5 million to 2 million distinct CDR3 sequences, about 50% of them singletons, with more than 2% in the top ten.

This sequence was found in a woman in her forties in good health. The sample was blood. V and J are TRBV28 and TRBJ2-5; 10 bases map to TRBD1. The CDR3 sequence: CASSLGTGVWVPPQETQYF. CDR3 bases: TGTGCCAGCAGTTTAGGGACAGGGGTCTGGGTCCCCCCTCAAGAGACCCAGTACTTC.